Each of the 28 T cell receptor beta chains below was sequenced from the same sample in a study of blood T cell repertoires in COVID-19. Only in-frame clones appear in the TCRdb table, and some are missing; sequencing was by immunoSEQ multiplex PCR. Of over 200,000 clones in the sample, 84% were seen once. The sample comprised PBMCs or T cells enriched from blood (not recorded which). The receptors were sampled from a man in his fifties or sixties who had recovered from COVID-19.

This chain links TRBV6-6 with TRBJ1-5; tentatively, D is TRBD1 (5 bases). This CDR3 is built from 14 residues. Germline assignment: CDR1 MNHNY and CDR2 SVGAGI (reference sequence). Between the trimmed V and J ends, which lost 2 bases and 6 bases, there was a span of 11 bases. The CDR3 is CASSYPTVVQPQHF. DNA for the CDR3: TGTGCCAGCAGTTACCCGACAGTTGTTCAGCCCCAGCATTTT.

This chain joins TRBV6-2 or TRBV6-3 and TRBJ1-5; D is unclear. The CDR3 extends over 13 amino acids. Looked up from germline, CDR1 is MNHEY and CDR2 is SVGEGT. The V end was cut by 2 bases, the J end by 5 bases, with 7 bases between. The DNA for the CDR3 is TGTGCCAGCAGTTACATTGGGCATCAGCCCCAGCATTTT. Residues: CASSYIGHQPQHF.

The gene calls are TRBV11-3 and TRBJ1-1; possibly TRBD1 for D (6 bases). This CDR3 contains 16 residues. V was cut by 3 bases and J by 5 bases, with 19 bases left in between. CDR1 is SGHNT, CDR2 YENEEA, per germline. CDR3 protein: CASSFRDTYPGTEAFF. The CDR3 DNA reads TGTGCCAGCAGCTTCCGGGACACATACCCAGGGACTGAAGCTTTCTTT.

J is TRBJ1-6 and V is TRBV9; no reliable D call. The CDR3 covers 12 residues. The V gene lost 0 bases and the J gene lost 7 bases, with 2 bases spanning the gap. Germline lookup yields CDR1 SGDLS and CDR2 YYNGEE. The CDR3 nucleotides are TGTGCCAGCAGCGTAGCGAATTCACCCCTCCACTTT. It codes for CASSVANSPLHF. Based on the CDR3 plus reference TRBV9 and TRBJ1-6, the full variable domain is DSGVTQTPKHLITATGQRVTLRCSPRSGDLSVYWYQQSLDQGLQFLIQYYNGEERAKGNILERFSAQQFPDLHSELNLSSLELGDSALYFCASSVANSPLHFGNGTRLTVT.

This sequence joins TRBV12-5 and TRBJ1-5; 7 bases agree with TRBD1. The junction had 3 bases not matched to a gene; V was cut back by 1 base and J by 3 bases. The CDR3 runs to 15 residues. Looked up from germline, CDR1 is LGHNT and CDR2 is FRNRAP. The CDR3 coding sequence is TGTGCTAGTGGTTTGGGACAGGGTCCCAATCAGCCCCAGCATTTT. The encoded protein is CASGLGQGPNQPQHF.

V is TRBV29-1 and J is TRBJ1-1, with 7 bases fitting TRBD1. Germline V CDR1 and CDR2: SQVTM, ANQGSEA. The CDR3 is made up of 17 amino acids. Unmatched junction bases numbered 15, after V lost 5 bases and J lost 0 bases. CDR3: CSVTNRDSYFLNTEAFF. The CDR3 DNA is TGCAGCGTTACCAACCGGGACAGCTATTTTCTGAACACTGAAGCTTTCTTT. Using reference TRBV29-1 and TRBJ1-1 for the parts outside the CDR3, the full variable domain is SAVISQKPSRDICQRGTSLTIQCQVDSQVTMMFWYRQQPGQSLTLIATANQGSEATYESGFVIDKFPISRPNLTFSTLTVSNMSPEDSSIYLCSVTNRDSYFLNTEAFFGQGTRLTVV.

CDR3 bases: TGCGCCAGCAGCCGGGGGACCGCGAACACAGATACGCAGTATTTT. As protein: CASSRGTANTDTQYF. The chain uses TRBV5-1 and TRBJ2-3; the D gene is possibly TRBD2 (6 bases). The CDR3 totals 15 residues. Germline CDR1 reads SGHRS; CDR2 reads YFSETQ. V was shortened by 4 bases and J by 2 bases, with 14 bases between the two germline ends.

The V and J genes are TRBV4-3 and TRBJ2-5; TRBD2 aligns across 9 bases. Germline V CDR1 and CDR2: LGHNA, YSLEER. This CDR3 comprises 16 residues. V was pared by 0 bases and J by 0 bases, with 2 bases of the junction left unmatched. CDR3 in DNA: TGCGCCAGCAGCCAAGATCTAGCGGGATACCAAGAGACCCAGTACTTC. Protein sequence: CASSQDLAGYQETQYF.

The gene calls are TRBV28 and TRBJ2-1, with D maybe TRBD2 (6 bases). Germline V CDR1 and CDR2: MDHEN, SYDVKM. This CDR3 region has 13 residues. The V end was cut by 5 bases, the J end by 6 bases, with 11 bases between. DNA for the CDR3: TGTGCCAGCAGTGGGGGGAGCGCCAATGAGCAGTTCTTC. Protein: CASSGGSANEQFF.

The rearrangement joins TRBV11-3 to TRBJ2-7; a possible D gene is TRBD1 (5 bases). CDR3 length: 14 residues. The germline gives CDR1 SGHNT, CDR2 YENEEA. Trimming removed 6 bases from V and 3 bases from J, with 15 bases in between. CDR3 coding DNA: TGTGCCAGCAGGGAAGACAGTACCAGCTACGAGCAGTACTTC. Translating it yields CASREDSTSYEQYF.

The V gene is TRBV24-1, the J gene TRBJ2-3; 11 bases line up with TRBD2. V shed 4 bases and J 1 base; nucleotides not matched to a gene: 3. Germline loops: CDR1 KGHDR, CDR2 SFDVKD. This CDR3 comprises 16 residues. In nucleotides, the CDR3 is TGTGCCACCAGTGAAAAGACTAGCGGGGGCACAGATACGCAGTATTTT. Translated: CATSEKTSGGTDTQYF.

This chain uses TRBV13 with TRBJ1-1, with D maybe TRBD1 (5 bases). Germline CDR1 and CDR2: PRHDT and FYEKMQ (reference sequence). This CDR3 has 14 amino acids. V shed 1 base and J shed 1 base, with 7 bases lying between them. The CDR3 reads CASSLVTENTEAFF. The CDR3 nucleotides read TGTGCCAGCAGCTTAGTGACAGAGAACACTGAAGCTTTCTTT.

The chain uses TRBV19 and TRBJ1-2; 10 bases fit TRBD1. With V trimmed by 4 bases and J by 4 bases, 6 bases remained unmatched. In germline, CDR1 is LNHDA, CDR2 SQIVND (reference sequence). The CDR3 sequence is 15 residues long. CDR3 coding DNA: TGTGCCAGTAGTACCTCGACAGGGGGCGGCTATGGCTACACCTTC. Translation: CASSTSTGGGYGYTF.

This chain joins TRBV10-3 and TRBJ2-3; 7 nucleotides align to TRBD2. Germline V gene sequence: CDR1 ENHRY, CDR2 SYGVKD. The CDR3 contains 16 residues. V dropped 0 bases and J dropped 0; count of bases not matched to a gene: 3. The CDR3 is CAISESLAVSTDTQYF. CDR3 nucleotides: TGTGCCATCAGTGAGTCCCTAGCGGTGAGCACAGATACGCAGTATTTT.

The rearrangement uses TRBV30 and TRBJ1-4; weak D call: TRBD1 (5 bases). This CDR3 region has 16 residues. Trimming removed 5 bases from V and 7 bases from J, with 23 bases in between. Germline CDR1 reads GTSNPN; CDR2 reads SVGIG (reference sequence). CDR3 sequence reads: CAWGRQGKGKVEKLFF. CDR3 DNA sequence: TGTGCCTGGGGACGGCAGGGAAAGGGCAAAGTTGAAAAACTGTTTTTT.

This CDR3 is CAISDGTGEHTEAFF. In DNA form, the CDR3 reads TGTGCCATCAGTGACGGGACAGGGGAACACACTGAAGCTTTCTTT. The rearrangement links TRBV10-3 to TRBJ1-1; the match to TRBD1 covers 10 bases. The V and J ends lost 3 bases and 3 bases, in that order; junction bases with no gene match: 4. The CDR3 is 15 residues long. Germline CDR1 reads ENHRY; CDR2 reads SYGVKD.

The count of this clone is one. The genes are TRBV15 and TRBJ2-1, with 10 nucleotides matching TRBD1. Germline V gene lookup returns CDR1 LNHNV and CDR2 YYDKDF (reference sequence). The ends lost 4 bases at V and 2 bases at J; junction bases unmatched: 5. The CDR3 spans 16 residues. CDR3 in DNA: TGTGCCACCAGCAAAATTGGACAGGGGGCCTACAATGAGCAGTTCTTC. This sequence encodes CATSKIGQGAYNEQFF.

The genes are TRBV10-3 and TRBJ2-3, with TRBD1 as a possible D gene (6 bases). Looked up from germline, CDR1 is ENHRY and CDR2 is SYGVKD. Trimming pared 6 bases from V and 2 bases from J, leaving 9 bases between. This CDR3 spans 13 amino acids. The CDR3 region has the DNA TGTGCCATCAGGGACAGAACCACAGATACGCAGTATTTT. It is translated as CAIRDRTTDTQYF.

The chain couples TRBV5-1 to TRBJ2-7; 11 bases map to TRBD1. The CDR3 has 15 amino acids. V was pared by 5 bases and J by 1 base, with 5 bases of the junction left unmatched. Germline V CDR1 and CDR2: SGHRS, YFSETQ. CDR3 sequence (DNA): TGCGCCAGCAGAACCGGGACAGGGGGGTCCTACGAGCAGTACTTC. Amino acids: CASRTGTGGSYEQYF.

This sequence joins TRBV5-1 and TRBJ2-5; tentative D call: TRBD1 (6 bases). Germline CDR1 and CDR2: SGHRS and YFSETQ. The ends were cut back, 0 bases at V and 1 base at J, with 10 bases in the middle. There are 15 residues in the CDR3. The CDR3: CASSLGGHPQETQYF. Here the CDR3 DNA reads TGCGCCAGCAGCTTGGGGGGACACCCCCAAGAGACCCAGTACTTC. Full variable domain (missing parts from reference TRBV5-1 and TRBJ2-5): KAGVTQTPRYLIKTRGQQVTLSCSPISGHRSVSWYQQTPGQGLQFLFEYFSETQRNKGNFPGRFSGRQFSNSRSEMNVSTLELGDSALYLCASSLGGHPQETQYFGPGTRLLVL.

The rearrangement links TRBV19 to TRBJ1-6; 7 bases line up with TRBD1. Germline values: CDR1 LNHDA, CDR2 SQIVND (reference sequence). V lost 3 bases, J lost 6 bases, and 5 bases stayed unmatched. This CDR3 contains 15 residues. CDR3 DNA sequence: TGTGCCAGTAGTATTGGTTGGGACAGTAATTCACCCCTCCACTTT. It codes for CASSIGWDSNSPLHF. Full variable domain (rest looked up from reference TRBV19 and TRBJ1-6): DGGITQSPKYLFRKEGQNVTLSCEQNLNHDAMYWYRQDPGQGLRLIYYSQIVNDFQKGDIAEGYSVSREKKESFPLTVTSAQKNPTAFYLCASSIGWDSNSPLHFGNGTRLTVT.

This chain links TRBV9 with TRBJ2-2; D is possibly TRBD2 (6 bases). Germline assignment: CDR1 SGDLS and CDR2 YYNGEE. V lost 4 bases, J lost 3 bases, and 13 bases lay in between. This CDR3 is built from 15 residues. CDR3 DNA sequence: TGTGCCAGCAGCCCAAGTAGCGGATACACCGGGGAGCTGTTTTTT. It is translated as CASSPSSGYTGELFF.

The chain couples TRBV7-2 to TRBJ2-5; 10 nucleotides match TRBD2. The CDR3 sequence is 16 residues long. CDR1 is SGHTA and CDR2 is FQGNSA in the germline V gene. With 2 bases clipped from V and 5 bases from J, the junction kept 8 bases outside the gene matches. The CDR3 region is CASSLLASGGGETQYF. CDR3 DNA sequence: TGTGCCAGCAGCTTACTTGCTAGCGGGGGTGGGGAGACCCAGTACTTC.

The genes are TRBV11-2 and TRBJ1-4; 7 bases are a match to TRBD1. The CDR3 has 15 residues. The V and J ends lost 5 bases and 5 bases, in that order; junction bases with no gene match: 8. Germline V lookup: CDR1 SGHAT, CDR2 FQNNGV. The CDR3 reads CASSHRTGGNEKLFF. CDR3 nucleotides: TGTGCCAGCAGCCATAGGACAGGAGGGAATGAAAAACTGTTTTTT.

V and J are TRBV2 and TRBJ1-5; D is uncertain. The CDR3 totals 13 residues. V lost 8 bases and J lost 7, with 15 bases in between. Germline values: CDR1 SNHLY, CDR2 FYNNEI. DNA of the CDR3: TGTGCCAGCGGTCTTGTAAGGAGGCAGCCCCAGCATTTT. Amino acid sequence: CASGLVRRQPQHF.

The rearrangement joins TRBV19 to TRBJ1-2; 10 nucleotides agree with TRBD1. J gave up 8 bases and V 5 bases, and 23 bases lay outside the gene matches. Germline CDR1 LNHDA, CDR2 SQIVND (reference sequence). The CDR3 covers 19 residues. The CDR3 region has the DNA TGTGCCAGTAGTCCTCAAAACTTTGTCCCGGGACAGGGGTCGAGGGGCTACACCTTC. Translated, it gives CASSPQNFVPGQGSRGYTF.

This chain uses TRBV11-2 with TRBJ1-6; D not resolved. Germline V CDR1 and CDR2: SGHAT, FQNNGV. The CDR3 is 14 residues long. Deletions cut 1 base from V and 14 bases from J, with 15 bases between. The CDR3 DNA follows: TGTGCCAGCAGCTTAGGAGTCTCGGCACAGTCCCTCCACTTT. This translates into CASSLGVSAQSLHF.

J is TRBJ1-2 and V is TRBV5-6; 10 bases map to TRBD1. CDR3 length: 13 residues. CDR1 SGHDT and CDR2 YYEEEE come from the germline V gene. Trimming took 4 bases from V and 7 from J; bases not matched to a gene: 4. CDR3 sequence reads: CASSPGQGFGYTF. CDR3 nucleotides: TGTGCCAGCAGCCCGGGACAGGGGTTTGGCTACACCTTC. Complete variable domain (other parts from reference TRBV5-6 and TRBJ1-2): DAGVTQSPTHLIKTRGQQVTLRCSPKSGHDTVSWYQQALGQGPQFIFQYYEEEERQRGNFPDRFSGHQFPNYSSELNVNALLLGDSALYLCASSPGQGFGYTFGSGTRLTVV.